Listed below are T cell receptor beta chains from one sample, sequenced in a study of shared clonotypes between healthy human individuals. Some clones are missing from TCRdb's copy, which holds only in-frame ones; the method was immunoSEQ multiplex PCR. The top ten clones hold 1% to 1.3% of a sample with around 2,000,000 clones, approximately 95% of them seen once. Material for sequencing was naive CD8+ T cells sorted from blood. These receptors came from a man aged 18 to 30 in good health. Each CDR3 is given with its conserved first and last residue. D genes are given only for firm matches. Clone size appears in some rows only: once, few, many, or a class for an expanded clone.

v_call	clone_size	j_call	d_call	cdr3_nt	cdr3_aa
TRBV15	.	TRBJ2-1	.	TGTGCCACCAGCAGCAGCCCACCTAGCTCCTACAATGAGCAGTTCTTC	CATSSSPPSSYNEQFF
TRBV28	.	TRBJ2-6	.	TGTGCCAGCAGCCCCGGACCTGGGGCCAACGTCCTGACTTTC	CASSPGPGANVLTF
TRBV5-1	.	TRBJ2-7	TRBD2	TGCGCCAGCAGCTTGGGGACTAGCGGGGGGCCAGGTTACGAGCAGTACTTC	CASSLGTSGGPGYEQYF
TRBV28	.	TRBJ2-5	TRBD1	TGTGCCAGCAGTTTTTCAGGGGGAGAGACCCAGTACTTC	CASSFSGGETQYF
TRBV28	.	TRBJ1-4	TRBD1	TGTGCCAGCAGTCCAGCCGAGACCGGGACAGTCAAAAAACTGTTTTTT	CASSPAETGTVKKLFF
TRBV27	once	TRBJ2-1	.	TGTGCCAGCAGTTTTTACGCGGGCGGACCCAACAATGAGCAGTTCTTC	CASSFYAGGPNNEQFF
TRBV30	once	TRBJ1-1	TRBD1	TGTGCCTGGAGGACCCCAGGGGGCGAGAAGAACACTGAAGCTTTCTTT	CAWRTPGGEKNTEAFF
TRBV4-3	.	TRBJ2-1	TRBD2	TGCGCCAGCAGCCATCCGGACGGGACTAGCGGTCTTAGCTCCTACAATGAGCAGTTCTTC	CASSHPDGTSGLSSYNEQFF
TRBV7-8	.	TRBJ2-3	.	TGTGCCAGCAGCTATCAAAGGGGGGGCCTCGCAGATACGCAGTATTTT	CASSYQRGGLADTQYF
TRBV11-2	few	TRBJ2-7	.	TGTGCCAGCAGCCCCGGCTGGGGGGAAAGCTCCTACGAGCAGTACTTC	CASSPGWGESSYEQYF
TRBV10-3	.	TRBJ2-7	.	TGTGCCATCGGCCCCGGGGGGCCCTCCTACGAGCAGTACTTC	CAIGPGGPSYEQYF
TRBV6-6	.	TRBJ1-3	TRBD1	TGTGCCAGCAGTCCAGTAGACAGGGCTGGTGGAAACACCATATATTTT	CASSPVDRAGGNTIYF
TRBV9	once	TRBJ1-1	.	TGTGCCAGCAGCTCCGATAATCAGGGAGAAGCTTTCTTT	CASSSDNQGEAFF
TRBV5-6	once	TRBJ2-7	.	TGTGCCAGCAGCTTGGAGGCAGGCAACGAGCAGTACTTC	CASSLEAGNEQYF
TRBV9	.	TRBJ2-1	TRBD2	TGTGCCAGCAGCGCTTATAGCGGGAGGACAAATGAGCAGTTCTTC	CASSAYSGRTNEQFF
TRBV5-4	.	TRBJ1-5	.	TGTGCCAGCAGCGTTTGGGGATTCCAAGAGCCCCAGCATTTT	CASSVWGFQEPQHF
TRBV6-5	.	TRBJ2-7	.	TGTGCCAGCAGTTACACAGGCGAGCAGTACTTC	CASSYTGEQYF
TRBV10-3	.	TRBJ2-1	TRBD2	TGTGCCATCAGTGAGAAGACTAGCGGGATCTACAATGAGCAGTTCTTC	CAISEKTSGIYNEQFF
TRBV10-2	once	TRBJ1-6	.	TGCGCCAGCACAGTAGGCTCCTATAATTCACCCCTCCACTTT	CASTVGSYNSPLHF
TRBV9	.	TRBJ2-5	TRBD1	TGTGCCAGCAGCCCCGGGGACAGGGAAGAGACCCAGTACTTC	CASSPGDREETQYF
TRBV10-2	.	TRBJ2-5	.	TGCGCCAGCGGGGAGGCGGTAGAGACCCAGTACTTC	CASGEAVETQYF
TRBV6-5	few	TRBJ2-7	.	TGTGCCAGCAGTTACCAGGGATCCTACGAGCAGTACTTC	CASSYQGSYEQYF
TRBV11-2	.	TRBJ1-2	TRBD1	TGTGCCAGCAGCTTAGGTCCCGGGACAGGGGTCTATGGCTACACCTTC	CASSLGPGTGVYGYTF
TRBV7-8	.	TRBJ2-7	TRBD1	TGTGCCAGCAGCACCCGGGACAGGGACTACGAGCAGTACTTC	CASSTRDRDYEQYF
TRBV5-1	.	TRBJ1-6	TRBD1	TGCGCCAGCAGCTCACAGGGGAATTCACCCCTCCACTTT	CASSSQGNSPLHF
TRBV27	.	TRBJ2-7	TRBD1	TGTGCCAGCAGTCCCCTAGGGGGCGGGTACGAGCAGTACTTC	CASSPLGGGYEQYF
TRBV19	.	TRBJ2-1	TRBD2	TGTGCCAGTAGCGTACGGGGAGGGGTATCCTACAATGAGCAGTTCTTC	CASSVRGGVSYNEQFF
TRBV30	.	TRBJ2-7	.	TGTGCCTGGAGCGGCTGGGTGGGTGGCGAGCAGTACTTC	CAWSGWVGGEQYF
TRBV11-2	.	TRBJ1-5	.	TGTGCCAGCAGCCGGACACCTGATAGCAATCAGCCCCAGCATTTT	CASSRTPDSNQPQHF
TRBV5-8	.	TRBJ2-7	.	TGTGCCAGCAGCTTGGACTGGGTGGGGGGCGCTTCCTACGAGCAGTACTTC	CASSLDWVGGASYEQYF
TRBV4-1	.	TRBJ2-7	.	TGCGCCAGCAGCCCTAGCGCTGCCCCCACCTACGAGCAGTACTTC	CASSPSAAPTYEQYF
TRBV2	.	TRBJ1-2	.	TGTGCCAGCAGTGAGTGGCTGGACAGTTCTAACTATGGCTACACCTTC	CASSEWLDSSNYGYTF
TRBV5-4	.	TRBJ2-7	.	TGTGCCAGCAGCTTGGGACTGGCGGACTACGAGCAGTACTTC	CASSLGLADYEQYF
TRBV5-1	once	TRBJ2-1	.	TGCGCCAGCAGCTTCTTTGCGGACAATGAGCAGTTCTTC	CASSFFADNEQFF
TRBV10-2	.	TRBJ2-1	.	TGCGCCAGCAGTGAGTCGGCGGGCCTGAACAACAATGAGCAGTTCTTC	CASSESAGLNNNEQFF
TRBV30	.	TRBJ2-3	.	TGTGCCTGGAGTGTACTAGGTTTGACAGATACGCAGTATTTT	CAWSVLGLTDTQYF
TRBV2	.	TRBJ2-5	TRBD1	TGTGCCAGCAGTGAAGGGACAGGGAGAGGAGAGACCCAGTACTTC	CASSEGTGRGETQYF
TRBV29-1	.	TRBJ2-7	.	TGCAGCGTTGATATTGGGGACCCCCGAGAGCAGTACTTC	CSVDIGDPREQYF
TRBV5-6	.	TRBJ2-3	.	TGTGCCAGCAGCTTGGGCTTCCTGGGGCGCACAGATACGCAGTATTTT	CASSLGFLGRTDTQYF
TRBV5-1	once	TRBJ1-2	.	TGCGCCAGCAGCTTGGGTGAGGGAATATACTATGGCTACACCTTC	CASSLGEGIYYGYTF
TRBV5-1	.	TRBJ2-6	TRBD1	TGCGCCAGCAGCCCGGGACAGGAACTAACAGGGATTATTCTTGCTGGGGCCAACGTCCTGACTTTC	CASSPGQELTGIILAGANVLTF
TRBV7-9	.	TRBJ1-5	.	TGTGCCAGCAGCTACAGCAATCAGCCCCAGCATTTT	CASSYSNQPQHF
TRBV27	once	TRBJ2-7	TRBD2	TGTGCCAGCAGTCCAAGTAGCGGGGGCCGCCCCTACGAGCAGTACTTC	CASSPSSGGRPYEQYF
TRBV28	.	TRBJ1-4	.	TGTGCCAGCAGTTTATTGGGCACTAATGAAAAACTGTTTTTT	CASSLLGTNEKLFF
TRBV29-1	.	TRBJ2-3	.	TGCAGCGTTGAAGCTCGTTACACAGATACGCAGTATTTT	CSVEARYTDTQYF
TRBV27	.	TRBJ2-7	.	TGTGCCAGCAGTTATGGGGCAGGGGCGGGGGAGCAGTACTTC	CASSYGAGAGEQYF
TRBV27	.	TRBJ2-7	.	TGTGCCAGCAGTCAATCCCCATGGGGCCACGAGCAGTACTTC	CASSQSPWGHEQYF
TRBV7-6	.	TRBJ1-5	.	TGTGCCAGCAGCCAGTATAGCAATCAGCCCCAGCATTTT	CASSQYSNQPQHF
TRBV9	.	TRBJ2-1	TRBD1	TGTGCCAGCAGCGCGCTGGGACAGACGCATGAGCAGTTCTTC	CASSALGQTHEQFF
TRBV27	.	TRBJ1-1	.	TGTGCCAGCAGTTTATTCTTACAGGGAAACACTGAAGCTTTCTTT	CASSLFLQGNTEAFF
TRBV27	.	TRBJ1-1	TRBD1	TGTGCCAGCAGTTCCCGGACAGGGGAGGAAGCTTTCTTT	CASSSRTGEEAFF
TRBV29-1	once	TRBJ2-7	TRBD1	TGCAGCGTTGCGGGACAGGGGAGGGGATACGAGCAGTACTTC	CSVAGQGRGYEQYF
TRBV7-9	.	TRBJ2-3	TRBD2	TGTGCCAGCAGCTTCCCCGGAGCGGGAGGGCCTGGCACAGATACGCAGTATTTT	CASSFPGAGGPGTDTQYF
TRBV19	.	TRBJ1-5	.	TGTGCCAGTAGTATAAGAGGAGGCATGCATCAGCCCCAGCATTTT	CASSIRGGMHQPQHF
TRBV9	.	TRBJ2-5	.	TGTGCCAGCAGCGTCGGAGACTTCCAAGAGACCCAGTACTTC	CASSVGDFQETQYF
TRBV25-1	.	TRBJ1-1	.	TGTGCCAGCAGTTGGGAGGACACTGAAGCTTTCTTT	CASSWEDTEAFF
TRBV18	.	TRBJ2-1	.	TGTGCCAGCTCACCACGGTCAGGGTACAATGAGCAGTTCTTC	CASSPRSGYNEQFF
TRBV13	.	TRBJ2-7	TRBD2	TGTGCCAGCAGCTTAGGGGGAGGGCCTAACGAGCAGTACTTC	CASSLGGGPNEQYF
TRBV9	.	TRBJ2-5	TRBD2	TGTGCCAGCAGCGTAGGGACTAGCGGGAGCGTTTGGGGAGAGACCCAGTACTTC	CASSVGTSGSVWGETQYF
TRBV10-3	.	TRBJ2-1	.	TGTGCCATCGGGGGGCGGATGGCTGAGCAGTTCTTC	CAIGGRMAEQFF